The T cell receptor (beta chain) under discussion was sequenced for a study of blood T cell repertoires in COVID-19. V lost 1 base and J lost 3, with 13 bases in between. The CDR3 has 15 amino acids. CDR1 and CDR2 from the germline V gene are SGHNT and YENEEA. The repertoire was sequenced with immunoSEQ multiplex PCR; TCRdb's copy has only in-frame clones and lacks some. Among more than 90,000 clones, roughly nine tenths were seen once, and the ten largest hold roughly 17%. Sample: peripheral blood. The V and J genes are TRBV11-3 and TRBJ2-7; possibly TRBD2 for D (7 bases). This sequence originates from a man in his fifties with acute or convalescent COVID-19. CDR3 nucleotides: TGTGCCAGCAGCTTAGGGGGGGGCTTCAGCTACGAGCAGTACTTC. This encodes CASSLGGGFSYEQYF.